The clone carrying this T cell receptor beta chain appeared a few times. The antigen remains unidentified. The time point: 2015-2016 season, pre-vaccination. The CDR3 loop spans 13 amino acids. Deletions cut 4 bases from V and 7 bases from J, with 13 bases between. CDR1 and CDR2 (germline): SNHLY, FYNNEI. Sequencing used immunoSEQ multiplex PCR; TCRdb keeps in-frame clones, though not all of them. The data hold roughly 5,900 clones, with about 81% observed a single time. The data originate from a study of follicular helper T cells after annual influenza vaccination. Study conclusions and caveats: Day 7 ICOS+CD38+ clones were most often found later in ICOS-CD38- cTfh cells.

This clonotype was obtained from an adult who received the influenza vaccine. The material was CXCR5- memory CD4+ T cells sorted from blood, obtained on the day of influenza vaccination. The rearrangement uses TRBV2 and TRBJ1-2; TRBD1 might be the D (5 bases). The CDR3 DNA follows: TGTGCCAGCAGTGGAGCAGGGACGTTTGGCTACACCTTC. It encodes CASSGAGTFGYTF.